The T cell receptor beta chain described here comes from a study of blood T cell repertoires in COVID-19. Sequencing used immunoSEQ multiplex PCR; TCRdb keeps in-frame clones, though not all of them. Of around 50,000 clones listed, more than 75% are singletons. This CDR3 has 13 amino acids. The germline V gene has CDR1 MDHEN and CDR2 SYDVKM. Specimen: peripheral blood. The chain joins TRBV28 to TRBJ1-2, with TRBD1 identical over 8 bases. This receptor was identified in an elderly woman with acute or convalescent COVID-19. CDR3 residues: CGAGRGQNYGYTF. The CDR3 nucleotides read TGTGGGGCGGGCAGGGGGCAGAACTATGGCTACACCTTC.